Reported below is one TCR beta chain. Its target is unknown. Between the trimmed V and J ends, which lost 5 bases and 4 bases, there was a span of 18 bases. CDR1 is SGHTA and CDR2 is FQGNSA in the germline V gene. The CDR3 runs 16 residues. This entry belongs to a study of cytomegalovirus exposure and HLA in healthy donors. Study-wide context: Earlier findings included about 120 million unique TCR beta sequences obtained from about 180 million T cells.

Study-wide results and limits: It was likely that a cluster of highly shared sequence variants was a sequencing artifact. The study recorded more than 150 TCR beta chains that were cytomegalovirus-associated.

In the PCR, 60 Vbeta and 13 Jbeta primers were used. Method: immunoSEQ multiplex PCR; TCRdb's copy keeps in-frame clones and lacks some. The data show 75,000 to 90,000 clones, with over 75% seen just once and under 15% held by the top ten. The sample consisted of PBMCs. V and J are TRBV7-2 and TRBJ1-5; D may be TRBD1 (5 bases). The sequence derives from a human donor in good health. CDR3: CASSRLAREGNQPQHF. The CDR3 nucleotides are TGTGCCAGCAGCCGGCTTGCCAGGGAGGGGAATCAGCCCCAGCATTTT.